This is a list of T cell receptor beta chains from one sample in a study of monozygotic twins with inflammatory bowel disease. From the 5' RACE reads, TCRdb lists one entry per CDR3 protein and no DNA. The specimen's table records about 210,000 distinct CDR3 sequences. The specimen sequenced was blood. The receptors were gathered from a human donor with ulcerative colitis or Crohn's disease, or a healthy co-twin of an affected twin (not recorded which). The CDR3 runs from the conserved cysteine through the conserved F or W.

>14|TRBJ1-2|TRBV15
CATSRAGTGERYTF
>15|TRBJ1-3|TRBV7-8
CASSFGSSSGNTIYF
>12|TRBJ2-3|TRBV20-1
CSASVRSDTQYF
>14|TRBJ1-2|TRBV7-9
CASSLAGMNYGYTF
>17|TRBJ2-6|TRBV5-1
CASSFTPRSSGANVLTF
>17|TRBJ1-1|TRBV20-1
CSAREREYRAMNTEAFF
>14|TRBJ2-7|TRBV10-3
CAISEGGTASEQYF
>12|TRBJ2-5|TRBV5-4
CASGIWLQTQYF
>14|TRBJ2-3|TRBV20-1
CSARGGEGVDTQYF
>15|TRBJ1-3|TRBV15
CATSSDRTLGNTIYF
>12|TRBJ2-7|TRBV5-1
CASSLSGSEQYF
>13|TRBJ2-7|TRBV5-1
CASSLAKGYEQYF
>14|TRBJ2-1|TRBV18
CASSPRQLGDEQFF
>16|TRBJ1-5|TRBV5-1
CASSLAGGGINQPQHF
>17|TRBJ2-5|TRBV4-2
CASSQPGTSGMRETQYF
>16|TRBJ2-1|TRBV10-3
CAISESMAGLYNEQFF
>13|TRBJ1-1|TRBV18
CASSPLREAEAFF
>12|TRBJ1-2|TRBV6-1
CASSVGFLGYTF
>14|TRBJ2-5|TRBV5-1
CASSLEYYQETQYF
>15|TRBJ1-5|TRBV12-3/TRBV12-4
CASTIGQGNHQPQHF
>16|TRBJ2-6|TRBV15
CATSRDPFPGANVLTF
>15|TRBJ1-1|TRBV5-1
CASSPHLKANTEAFF
>14|TRBJ2-1|TRBV6-1
CASKRDRSYNEQFF
>15|TRBJ2-2|TRBV3-1
CASSTGTYNTGELFF
>16|TRBJ2-2|TRBV19
CASSMVAERDTGELFF
>15|TRBJ1-5|TRBV20-1
CSARDLNGGFQPQHF
>16|TRBJ1-1|TRBV20-1
CSARDAGTGRNTEAFF
>16|TRBJ2-1|TRBV20-1
CSASNPTGGWAYEQFF
>13|TRBJ1-1|TRBV9
CASSASTGAEAFF
>18|TRBJ2-5|TRBV24-1
CATSDSYGRPGEVGTQYF
>11|TRBJ2-1|TRBV4-1
CASRFGDEQFF
>13|TRBJ2-3|TRBV20-1
CSARVAGTDTQYF
>15|TRBJ1-1|TRBV3-1
CASSQGQLMNTEAFF
>15|TRBJ2-2|TRBV12-3/TRBV12-4
CASSLRTLHTGELFF
>13|TRBJ1-1|TRBV20-1
CSARGQMNTEAFF
>15|TRBJ1-1|TRBV5-1
CASTPRGAQYAEAFF
>15|TRBJ2-1|TRBV5-6
CASSRTSGGYNEQFF
>16|TRBJ2-3|TRBV5-5
CASSLSGDYLTDTQYF
>14|TRBJ2-5|TRBV11-2
CASSYGQWQETQYF
>14|TRBJ2-2|TRBV6-1
CASRLSGGAGELFF
>12|TRBJ2-1|TRBV5-1
CASRVDWGEQFF
>15|TRBJ2-7|TRBV2
CASSRLAGGSYEQYF
>15|TRBJ1-1|TRBV7-9
CASSLLFLGDTEAFF
>16|TRBJ1-5|TRBV3-1
CASSQDFPRGNQPQHF
>12|TRBJ2-5|TRBV5-1
CASRGFEETQYF
>16|TRBJ2-2|TRBV5-1
CASSFRQGEGTGELFF
>11|TRBJ1-2|TRBV20-1
CSAPRTGAYTF
>16|TRBJ2-2|TRBV5-5
CASSSQRGRYTGELFF
>14|TRBJ2-7|TRBV5-1
CASSLDQGLHEQYF
>15|TRBJ2-2|TRBV10-2
CASSGRWRVPGELFF
>13|TRBJ2-2|TRBV24-1
CATNSKGSGELFF
>16|TRBJ2-3|TRBV6-1
CASSTIAGEGTDTQYF
>14|TRBJ1-5|TRBV25-1
CASSEAGSGQPQHF
>16|TRBJ2-3|TRBV7-2
CASSLGASVRSDTQYF
>13|TRBJ2-3|TRBV7-6
CASSLGPADTQYF
>13|TRBJ2-1|TRBV7-9
CASSQPDPFEQFF
>13|TRBJ1-1|TRBV7-8
CASSFSRQKKAFF
>15|TRBJ2-2|TRBV10-3
CAISDIALASGELFF
>16|TRBJ1-4|TRBV12-3/TRBV12-4
CASSSLEGQGAEKLFF
>12|TRBJ1-6|TRBV5-6
CASSRGLGPLHF